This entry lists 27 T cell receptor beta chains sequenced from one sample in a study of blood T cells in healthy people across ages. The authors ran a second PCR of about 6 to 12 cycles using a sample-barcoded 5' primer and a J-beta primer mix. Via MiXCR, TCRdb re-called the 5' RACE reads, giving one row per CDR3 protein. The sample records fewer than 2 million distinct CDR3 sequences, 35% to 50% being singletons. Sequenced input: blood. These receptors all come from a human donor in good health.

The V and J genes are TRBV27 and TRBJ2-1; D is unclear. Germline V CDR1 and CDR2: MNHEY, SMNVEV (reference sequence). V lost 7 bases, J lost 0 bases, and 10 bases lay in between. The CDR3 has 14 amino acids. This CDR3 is CASKGPSSYNEQFF. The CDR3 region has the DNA TGTGCCAGCAAAGGCCCGAGCTCCTACAATGAGCAGTTCTTC.

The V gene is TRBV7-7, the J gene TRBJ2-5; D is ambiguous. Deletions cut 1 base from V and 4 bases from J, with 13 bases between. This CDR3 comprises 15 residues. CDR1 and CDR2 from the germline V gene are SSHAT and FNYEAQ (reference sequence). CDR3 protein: CASSLGFTTRETQYF. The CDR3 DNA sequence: TGTGCCAGCAGCTTAGGTTTCACGACACGAGAGACCCAGTACTTC. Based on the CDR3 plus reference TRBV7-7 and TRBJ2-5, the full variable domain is GAGVSQSPRYKVTKRGQDVTLRCDPISSHATLYWYQQALGQGPEFLTYFNYEAQPDKSGLPSDRFSAERPEGSISTLTIQRTEQRDSAMYRCASSLGFTTRETQYFGPGTRLLVL.

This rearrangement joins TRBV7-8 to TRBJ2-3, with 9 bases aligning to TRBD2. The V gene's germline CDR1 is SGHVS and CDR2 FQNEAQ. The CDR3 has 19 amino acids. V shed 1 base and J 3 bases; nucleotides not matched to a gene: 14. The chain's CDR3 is CASSLETSGPGSGTDTQYF. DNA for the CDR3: TGTGCCAGCAGCTTAGAGACTAGCGGACCAGGTTCGGGGACAGATACGCAGTATTTT.

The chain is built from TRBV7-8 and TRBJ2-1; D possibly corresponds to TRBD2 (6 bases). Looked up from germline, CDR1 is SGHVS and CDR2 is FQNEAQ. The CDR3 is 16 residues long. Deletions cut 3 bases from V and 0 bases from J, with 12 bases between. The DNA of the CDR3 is TGTGCCAGCAGCTTTAGCGGCTTCAGCTCCTACAATGAGCAGTTCTTC. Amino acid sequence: CASSFSGFSSYNEQFF.

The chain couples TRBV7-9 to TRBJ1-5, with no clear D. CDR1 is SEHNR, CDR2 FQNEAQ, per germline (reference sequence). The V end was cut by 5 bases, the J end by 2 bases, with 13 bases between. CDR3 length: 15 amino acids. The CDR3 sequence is CASSPPGLGNQPQHF. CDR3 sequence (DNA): TGTGCCAGCAGCCCCCCCGGGCTGGGCAATCAGCCCCAGCATTTT.

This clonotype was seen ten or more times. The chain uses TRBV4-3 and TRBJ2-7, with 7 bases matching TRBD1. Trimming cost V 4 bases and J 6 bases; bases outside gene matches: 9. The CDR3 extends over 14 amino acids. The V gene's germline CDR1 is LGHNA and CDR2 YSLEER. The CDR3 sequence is CASSRSTGRVEQYF. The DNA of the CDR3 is TGCGCCAGCAGCCGTTCGACAGGGCGGGTCGAGCAGTACTTC.

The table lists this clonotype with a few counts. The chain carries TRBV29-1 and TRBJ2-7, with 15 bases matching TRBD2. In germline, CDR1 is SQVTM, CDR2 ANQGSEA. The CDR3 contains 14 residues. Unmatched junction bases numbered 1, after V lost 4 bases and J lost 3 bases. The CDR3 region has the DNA TGCAGCGTTGGGACTAGCGGGGGGGGCTACGAGCAGTACTTC. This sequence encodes CSVGTSGGGYEQYF.

CDR3 DNA sequence: TGCAGTGCAGGGGGTAGCGGGGCCCAAGAGACCCAGTACTTC. Protein product: CSAGGSGAQETQYF. The chain recombines TRBV20-1 with TRBJ2-5; TRBD2 matches at 8 bases. The germline gives CDR1 DFQATT, CDR2 SNEGSKA (reference sequence). V lost 6 bases to trimming and J lost 1 base; unmatched junction nucleotides: 7. CDR3 length: 14 amino acids.

CDR3 DNA sequence: TGCAGTGCTAGGCGGGGACAGTCCGATCAGCCCCAGCATTTT. It translates to CSARRGQSDQPQHF. V is TRBV20-1 and J is TRBJ1-5, with 7 bases that match TRBD1. Germline values: CDR1 DFQATT, CDR2 SNEGSKA (reference sequence). The CDR3 runs 14 residues. Germline trimming cut 3 bases from V and 5 bases from J; bases unmatched to any gene: 7.

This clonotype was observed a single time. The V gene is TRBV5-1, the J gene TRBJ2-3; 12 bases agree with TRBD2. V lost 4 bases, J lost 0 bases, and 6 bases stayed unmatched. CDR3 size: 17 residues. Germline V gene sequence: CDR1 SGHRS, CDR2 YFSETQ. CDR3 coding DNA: TGCGCCAGCAGCACCGGGACTAGCGGGCCTAGCACAGATACGCAGTATTTT. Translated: CASSTGTSGPSTDTQYF.

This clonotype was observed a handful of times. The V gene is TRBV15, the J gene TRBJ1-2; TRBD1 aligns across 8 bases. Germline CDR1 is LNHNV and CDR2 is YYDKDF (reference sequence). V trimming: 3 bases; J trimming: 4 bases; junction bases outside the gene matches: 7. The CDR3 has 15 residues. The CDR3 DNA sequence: TGTGCCACCAGCAGTCAGGGGGCTCAAAGCTATGGCTACACCTTC. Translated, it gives CATSSQGAQSYGYTF.

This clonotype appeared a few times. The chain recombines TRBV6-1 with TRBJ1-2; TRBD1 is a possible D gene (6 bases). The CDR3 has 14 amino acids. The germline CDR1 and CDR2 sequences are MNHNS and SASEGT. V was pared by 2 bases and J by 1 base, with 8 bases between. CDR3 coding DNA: TGTGCCAGCAGTGAACGGGGGCGTAACTATGGCTACACCTTC. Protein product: CASSERGRNYGYTF.

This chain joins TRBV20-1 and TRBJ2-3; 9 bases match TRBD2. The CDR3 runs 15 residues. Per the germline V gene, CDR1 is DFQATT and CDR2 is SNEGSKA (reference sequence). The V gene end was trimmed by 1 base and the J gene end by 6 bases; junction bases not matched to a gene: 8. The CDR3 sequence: CSARGGGGAVDTQYF. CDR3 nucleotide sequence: TGCAGTGCTAGAGGGGGCGGGGGGGCGGTGGATACGCAGTATTTT.

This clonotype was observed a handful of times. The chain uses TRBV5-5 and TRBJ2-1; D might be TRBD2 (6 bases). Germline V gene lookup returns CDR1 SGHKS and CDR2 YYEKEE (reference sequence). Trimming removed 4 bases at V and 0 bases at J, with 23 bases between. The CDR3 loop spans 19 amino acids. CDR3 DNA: TGTGCCAGCAGCCCGGAAGCCCACGTTGCGGGGAGCTCCTACAATGAGCAGTTCTTC. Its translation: CASSPEAHVAGSSYNEQFF.

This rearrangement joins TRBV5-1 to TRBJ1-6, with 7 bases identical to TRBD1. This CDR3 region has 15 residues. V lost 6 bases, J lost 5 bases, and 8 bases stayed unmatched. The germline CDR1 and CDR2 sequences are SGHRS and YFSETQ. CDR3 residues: CASTHGDRDNSPLHF. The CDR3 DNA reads TGCGCCAGCACGCATGGGGACAGAGATAATTCACCCCTCCACTTT.

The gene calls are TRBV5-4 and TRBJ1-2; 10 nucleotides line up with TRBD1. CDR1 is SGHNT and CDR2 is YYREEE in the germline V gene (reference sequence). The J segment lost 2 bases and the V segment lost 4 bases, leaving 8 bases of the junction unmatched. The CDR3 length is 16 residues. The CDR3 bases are TGTGCCAGCAGCGAAACGACAGGGGGCAGGAACTATGGCTACACCTTC. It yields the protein CASSETTGGRNYGYTF.

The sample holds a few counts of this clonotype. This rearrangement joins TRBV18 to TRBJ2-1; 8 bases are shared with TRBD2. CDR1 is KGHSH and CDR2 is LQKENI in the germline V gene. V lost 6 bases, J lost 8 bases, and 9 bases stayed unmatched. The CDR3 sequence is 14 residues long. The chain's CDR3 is CASSAGLEDDEQFF. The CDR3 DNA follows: TGTGCCAGCTCCGCGGGACTAGAGGACGATGAGCAGTTCTTC.

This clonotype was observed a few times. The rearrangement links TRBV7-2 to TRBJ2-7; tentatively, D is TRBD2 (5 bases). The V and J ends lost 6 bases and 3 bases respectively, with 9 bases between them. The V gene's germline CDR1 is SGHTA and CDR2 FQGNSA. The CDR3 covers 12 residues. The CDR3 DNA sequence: TGTGCCAGCAGTTGGAGCGGCTACGAGCAGTACTTC. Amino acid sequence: CASSWSGYEQYF.

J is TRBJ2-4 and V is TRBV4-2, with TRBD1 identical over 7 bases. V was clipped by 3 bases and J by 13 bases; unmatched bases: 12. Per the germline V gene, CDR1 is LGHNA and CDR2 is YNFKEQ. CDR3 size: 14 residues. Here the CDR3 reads CASSHDDRVEKQYF. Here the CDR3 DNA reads TGTGCCAGCAGCCATGACGACAGGGTGGAGAAGCAGTACTTC.

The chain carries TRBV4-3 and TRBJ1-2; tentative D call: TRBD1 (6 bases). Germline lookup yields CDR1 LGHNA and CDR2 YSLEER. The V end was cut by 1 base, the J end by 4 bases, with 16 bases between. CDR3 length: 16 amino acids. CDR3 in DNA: TGCGCCAGCAGCCAAGGTATCAGGGACAACATCTATGGCTACACCTTC. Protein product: CASSQGIRDNIYGYTF.

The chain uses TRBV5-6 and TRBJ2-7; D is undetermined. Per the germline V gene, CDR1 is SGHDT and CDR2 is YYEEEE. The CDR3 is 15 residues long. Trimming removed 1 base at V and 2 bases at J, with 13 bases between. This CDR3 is CASSLIIYSTYEQYF. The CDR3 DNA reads TGTGCCAGCAGCTTGATAATATACAGCACCTACGAGCAGTACTTC. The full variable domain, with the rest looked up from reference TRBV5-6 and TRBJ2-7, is DAGVTQSPTHLIKTRGQQVTLRCSPKSGHDTVSWYQQALGQGPQFIFQYYEEEERQRGNFPDRFSGHQFPNYSSELNVNALLLGDSALYLCASSLIIYSTYEQYFGPGTRLTVT.

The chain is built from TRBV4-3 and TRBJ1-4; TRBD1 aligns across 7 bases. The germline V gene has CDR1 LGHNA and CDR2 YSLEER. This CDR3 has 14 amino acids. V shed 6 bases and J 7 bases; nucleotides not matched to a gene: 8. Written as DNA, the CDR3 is TGCGCCAGCAGACCCGGGACAGCCGGTGAAAAACTGTTTTTT. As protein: CASRPGTAGEKLFF.

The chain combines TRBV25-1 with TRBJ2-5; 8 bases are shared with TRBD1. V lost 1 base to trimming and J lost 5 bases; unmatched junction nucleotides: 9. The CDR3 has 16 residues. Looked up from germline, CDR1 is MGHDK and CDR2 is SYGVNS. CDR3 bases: TGTGCCAGCAGTGAATTGGGGGCAGGGGGCGCGGAGACCCAGTACTTC. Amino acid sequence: CASSELGAGGAETQYF.

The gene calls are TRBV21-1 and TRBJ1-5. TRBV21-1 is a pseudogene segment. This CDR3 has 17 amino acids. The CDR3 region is CASSKAHGVHSNQPQHF. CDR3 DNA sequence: TGTGCCAGCAGCAAAGCGCACGGAGTACATAGCAATCAGCCCCAGCATTTT.

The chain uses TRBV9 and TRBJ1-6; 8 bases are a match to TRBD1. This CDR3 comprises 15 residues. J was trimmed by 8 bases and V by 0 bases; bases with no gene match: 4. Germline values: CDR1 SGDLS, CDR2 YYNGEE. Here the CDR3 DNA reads TGTGCCAGCAGCGTAGATGGGACAGGTTATTCACCCCTCCACTTT. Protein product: CASSVDGTGYSPLHF.

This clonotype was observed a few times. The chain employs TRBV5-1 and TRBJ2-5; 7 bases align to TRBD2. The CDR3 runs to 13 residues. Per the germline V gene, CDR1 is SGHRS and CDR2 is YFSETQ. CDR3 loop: CATQRGAQETQYF. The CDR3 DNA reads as TGCGCTACCCAGCGGGGAGCCCAAGAGACCCAGTACTTC.

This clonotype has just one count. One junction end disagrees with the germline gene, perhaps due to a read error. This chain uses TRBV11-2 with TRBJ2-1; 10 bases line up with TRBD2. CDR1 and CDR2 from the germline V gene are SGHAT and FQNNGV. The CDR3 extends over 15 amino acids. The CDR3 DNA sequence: TGTGCCAGTAGCTTCCGAGCGGGGGGGCGGAGTGAGCAGTTCTTC. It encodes CASSFRAGGRSEQFF.